A selection of T cell receptor beta chains follows, all from one sample in a study of T cells in localized non-small cell lung cancer. Only in-frame clones appear in the TCRdb table, and some are missing; sequencing was by immunoSEQ multiplex PCR. The repertoire holds roughly 89,000 clones, around 90% seen once, with roughly 4% in the top ten. The sequencing here drew on PBMCs, taken before any cancer treatment. These receptor sequences come from a woman aged 35 to 69 with stage II squamous cell lung carcinoma. The CDR3 runs from the conserved cysteine through the conserved F or W. A D gene is named only where the DNA matches it firmly. The size of a clone is reported for some rows only, either as once, few or many, or as a class for expanded clones.

clone size	V gene	J gene	D gene	CDR3 protein	CDR3 DNA
.	TRBV29-1	TRBJ2-6	.	CSVGDSGANVLTF	TGCAGCGTTGGGGACTCTGGGGCCAACGTCCTGACTTTC
once	TRBV19	TRBJ2-7	.	CASSIKGVLSYEQYF	TGTGCCAGTAGTATTAAAGGGGTCCTATCCTACGAGCAGTACTTC
.	TRBV28	TRBJ1-5	.	CASSPQVGTQPQHF	TGTGCCAGCAGTCCCCAGGTGGGGACGCAGCCCCAGCATTTT
.	TRBV6-1	TRBJ2-1	TRBD1	CASSEPGTGPYNEQFF	TGTGCCAGCAGCGAACCCGGGACAGGGCCCTACAATGAGCAGTTCTTC
.	TRBV2	TRBJ2-5	TRBD2	CASSERGAGIQETQYF	TGTGCCAGCAGTGAACGGGGAGCGGGGATCCAAGAGACCCAGTACTTC
.	TRBV5-1	TRBJ2-1	.	CASSLGETRIPNEQFF	TGCGCCAGCAGCTTGGGTGAGACTAGGATCCCCAATGAGCAGTTCTTC
.	TRBV28	TRBJ1-5	.	CASKPLGPGDQPQHF	TGTGCCAGCAAACCCCTGGGACCGGGGGATCAGCCCCAGCATTTT
once	TRBV10-2	TRBJ1-2	TRBD1	CASSDRGNYGYTF	TGCGCCAGCAGCGACAGGGGTAACTATGGCTACACCTTC
.	TRBV6-6	TRBJ2-2	.	CASSYSRGTGELFF	TGTGCCAGCAGTTACTCGAGAGGCACCGGGGAGCTGTTTTTT
.	TRBV19	TRBJ2-2	TRBD2	CASSGFGRGLVGPANTGELFF	TGTGCCAGTAGTGGTTTCGGCAGGGGACTAGTGGGTCCAGCGAACACCGGGGAGCTGTTTTTT
.	TRBV11-2	TRBJ2-3	.	CASSFNTGLLTDTQYF	TGTGCCAGCAGCTTCAATACCGGACTACTCACAGATACGCAGTATTTT
once	TRBV6-6	TRBJ2-3	.	CASSQLGDTQYF	TGTGCCAGCAGTCAACTTGGAGATACGCAGTATTTT
.	TRBV18	TRBJ2-3	TRBD2	CASSPLSSGGTDTQYF	TGTGCCAGCTCACCACTATCTAGCGGGGGTACAGATACGCAGTATTTT
.	TRBV19	TRBJ1-5	.	CASSMSGGGQPQHF	TGTGCCAGTAGTATGTCCGGAGGGGGTCAGCCCCAGCATTTT
.	TRBV6-4	TRBJ1-2	TRBD1	CASRPGQAANYGYTF	TGTGCCAGCAGACCAGGACAGGCAGCTAACTATGGCTACACCTTC
once	TRBV5-1	TRBJ2-6	.	CASSLVGFPLSGANVLTF	TGCGCCAGCAGCTTGGTCGGGTTCCCGCTGTCTGGGGCCAACGTCCTGACTTTC
.	TRBV2	TRBJ2-7	TRBD2	CASLTSGRRSSYEQYF	TGTGCCAGCTTGACTAGCGGGAGAAGAAGCTCCTACGAGCAGTACTTC
.	TRBV7-6	TRBJ2-1	.	CASNSGTEQFF	TGTGCCAGCAATTCAGGTACTGAGCAGTTCTTC
.	TRBV19	TRBJ1-1	.	CASSSGARSTEAFF	TGTGCCAGTAGCTCCGGGGCCCGAAGCACTGAAGCTTTCTTT
.	TRBV27	TRBJ2-7	.	CASRPGGGEQYF	TGTGCCAGCAGACCGGGGGGCGGGGAGCAGTACTTC
.	TRBV10-2	TRBJ1-1	.	CASRPRAAPGEAFF	TGCGCCAGCAGACCCCGGGCCGCTCCTGGTGAAGCTTTCTTT
.	TRBV2	TRBJ2-2	.	CASSEKRPGELFF	TGTGCCAGCAGTGAAAAGAGACCCGGGGAGCTGTTTTTT
few	TRBV7-6	TRBJ1-1	.	CASSSNPNTEAFF	TGTGCCAGCAGTTCTAATCCAAACACTGAAGCTTTCTTT
.	TRBV6-5	TRBJ2-1	.	CASSYSVPSTYNEQFF	TGTGCCAGCAGTTACTCAGTCCCTTCAACCTACAATGAGCAGTTCTTC
.	TRBV6-1	TRBJ1-6	.	CASSVRDPNSPLHF	TGTGCCAGCAGTGTTCGGGACCCCAATTCACCCCTCCACTTT
once	TRBV7-8	TRBJ2-5	TRBD1	CASSSGQLSQETQYF	TGTGCCAGCAGCTCGGGACAGCTATCGCAAGAGACCCAGTACTTC
.	TRBV30	TRBJ1-2	.	CASALVYGYTF	TGTGCCTCAGCCTTGGTGTATGGCTACACCTTC
.	TRBV6-1	TRBJ2-7	.	CAGAQGRGLRYEQYF	TGTGCCGGTGCTCAGGGGCGGGGCCTGAGGTACGAGCAGTACTTC
.	TRBV10-2	TRBJ2-5	.	CASVTGPQETQYF	TGCGCCAGCGTGACGGGGCCCCAAGAGACCCAGTACTTC
once	TRBV19	TRBJ2-3	TRBD1	CASSPLTGLGDTQYF	TGTGCCAGTAGTCCTCTGACAGGGTTGGGAGATACGCAGTATTTT
.	TRBV28	TRBJ1-5	.	CASSPPHQPQHF	TGTGCCAGCAGTCCACCTCATCAGCCCCAGCATTTT
.	TRBV6-5	TRBJ2-6	.	CASLPHFSGANVLTF	TGTGCCAGCCTGCCTCATTTCTCTGGGGCCAACGTCCTGACTTTC
.	TRBV7-2	TRBJ2-7	.	CASSLELARSYEQYF	TGTGCCAGCAGCTTAGAGCTAGCGAGGTCCTACGAGCAGTACTTC
.	TRBV2	TRBJ2-1	TRBD1	CASSGGTGPRNEQFF	TGTGCCAGCAGTGGGGGGACAGGTCCGAGGAATGAGCAGTTCTTC
.	TRBV5-1	TRBJ1-4	TRBD1	CASSLRQGTNEKLFF	TGCGCCAGCAGCTTACGACAGGGAACTAATGAAAAACTGTTTTTT
.	TRBV19	TRBJ1-1	.	CASTQNRVVDFISTEAFF	TGTGCCAGTACCCAAAACAGGGTGGTGGATTTTATTAGCACTGAAGCTTTCTTT
.	TRBV13	TRBJ2-1	.	CASVGGNNEQFF	TGTGCCAGCGTCGGGGGAAACAATGAGCAGTTCTTC
.	TRBV2	TRBJ2-7	TRBD2	CASRLAAYEQYF	TGTGCCAGCCGACTAGCAGCCTACGAGCAGTACTTC
.	TRBV5-1	TRBJ2-2	.	CASSLVGSLPGELFF	TGCGCCAGCAGCTTGGTCGGGAGCTTGCCCGGGGAGCTGTTTTTT
.	TRBV5-1	TRBJ1-2	TRBD1	CASSQPGQEWGYTF	TGCGCCAGCAGCCAACCGGGACAGGAATGGGGCTACACCTTC
.	TRBV11-2	TRBJ2-3	TRBD2	CASSLTLAGGLTDTQYF	TGTGCCAGCAGCTTAACGCTAGCGGGAGGGCTCACAGATACGCAGTATTTT
.	TRBV6-5	TRBJ1-1	.	CASRPRTDTNTEAFF	TGTGCCAGCAGACCACGAACGGACACGAACACTGAAGCTTTCTTT
.	TRBV19	TRBJ1-1	.	CASSINGRGTEAFF	TGTGCCAGTAGTATAAACGGCCGGGGGACTGAAGCTTTCTTT
.	TRBV27	TRBJ1-1	.	CASSFDRRGANTEAFF	TGTGCCAGCAGTTTCGATAGAAGAGGGGCGAACACTGAAGCTTTCTTT
.	TRBV4-2	TRBJ1-2	TRBD1	CASSQDEGQIFAGYTF	TGTGCCAGCAGCCAAGACGAGGGACAGATTTTCGCTGGCTACACCTTC
.	TRBV19	TRBJ2-4	TRBD1	CASSIEGQGPKNIQYF	TGTGCCAGTAGTATAGAAGGACAGGGGCCCAAAAACATTCAGTACTTC
few	TRBV2	TRBJ1-1	TRBD1	CATAKMGQGMVNTEAFF	TGTGCGACAGCCAAGATGGGACAGGGAATGGTGAACACTGAAGCTTTCTTT
.	TRBV5-1	TRBJ1-1	.	CASNLGSGPAFF	TGCGCCAGCAACTTAGGGTCGGGGCCAGCTTTCTTT
.	TRBV28	TRBJ1-5	.	CASSGHPFRDQPQHF	TGTGCCAGCAGTGGTCACCCTTTCAGGGATCAGCCCCAGCATTTT
once	TRBV19	TRBJ2-1	.	CASSIGRVTSNEQFF	TGTGCCAGTAGTATAGGCCGGGTAACTAGCAATGAGCAGTTCTTC
.	TRBV19	TRBJ1-1	.	CASSLLDSSGAFF	TGTGCCAGTAGTCTACTAGACAGCTCGGGCGCTTTCTTT
.	TRBV4-1	TRBJ1-1	.	CASSPHSRGARNTEAFF	TGCGCCAGCAGCCCTCACTCGAGGGGGGCGCGAAACACTGAAGCTTTCTTT
once	TRBV19	TRBJ1-5	.	CASSIVGPRGQPQHF	TGTGCCAGTAGTATAGTTGGCCCGCGCGGACAGCCCCAGCATTTT
.	TRBV4-1	TRBJ2-5	TRBD2	CASSQVAAGGETQYF	TGCGCCAGCAGCCAAGTGGCCGCGGGGGGTGAGACCCAGTACTTC
.	TRBV5-1	TRBJ2-5	TRBD1	CASSLTPGGRETQYF	TGCGCCAGCAGCTTGACTCCAGGGGGCCGAGAGACCCAGTACTTC
.	TRBV5-1	TRBJ2-2	.	CASRGAGIGGELFF	TGCGCCAGCCGGGGAGCAGGGATCGGCGGGGAGCTGTTTTTT
.	TRBV27	TRBJ1-2	.	CASRPPGQNYGYTF	TGTGCCAGCAGGCCACCCGGACAGAACTATGGCTACACCTTC
.	TRBV27	TRBJ1-6	TRBD1	CASRATGRTGWNSPLHF	TGTGCCAGCAGGGCGACGGGAAGGACAGGGTGGAATTCACCCCTCCACTTT
.	TRBV10-3	TRBJ1-2	TRBD1	CAISDKDRTVNYGYTF	TGTGCCATCAGTGACAAGGACAGGACCGTCAACTATGGCTACACCTTC